These T cell receptor beta chains were read from a single sample in a study of long-term antiretroviral therapy in people with HIV. Assay used: immunoSEQ multiplex PCR; TCRdb lists only in-frame clones, some missing. The sample yields approximately 17,000 clones, about four fifths seen once. The material sequenced was unsorted PBMCs, taken nearly 2.6 years before starting antiretroviral therapy. These receptors all stem from a woman in her 50s with HIV. Both conserved end residues are part of each CDR3. The D gene is left open where the match is weak. The size of a clone is reported for some rows only, either as once, few or many, or as a class for expanded clones.

- TRBJ2-5 TRBV30 - CAWSVMAGETQYF TGTGCCTGGAGTGTAATGGCAGGGGAGACCCAGTACTTC
TRBD1 TRBJ2-6 TRBV7-9 - CASSSDRGMTGANVLTF TGTGCCAGCAGCTCGGACAGGGGTATGACGGGGGCCAACGTCCTGACTTTC
- TRBJ2-7 TRBV6-6 once CASTTGRPYEQYF TGTGCCAGCACCACAGGGAGACCCTACGAGCAGTACTTC
- TRBJ1-3 TRBV5-4 - CASSLRGRGGNTIYF TGTGCCAGCAGCTTGAGGGGCAGGGGTGGAAACACCATATATTTT
TRBD1 TRBJ2-7 TRBV5-4 - CASSLTGQQYEQYF TGTGCCAGCAGCTTGACGGGACAGCAGTACGAGCAGTACTTC
- TRBJ1-4 TRBV5-5 - CASSLLGAREKLFF TGTGCCAGCAGCTTGCTGGGGGCGCGAGAAAAACTGTTTTTT
- TRBJ1-3 TRBV6-5 - CASSYSTGHSGNTIYF TGTGCCAGCAGTTACTCAACTGGGCACTCTGGAAACACCATATATTTT
TRBD1 TRBJ1-6 TRBV5-1 few CASSLADRGYNSPLHF TGCGCCAGCAGCTTGGCGGACAGGGGTTACAATTCACCCCTCCACTTT
- TRBJ1-2 TRBV18 - CASSPIGGGYTF TGTGCCAGCTCACCAATAGGTGGCGGCTACACCTTC
- TRBJ2-7 TRBV4-2 - CASSQDGGAFYEQYF TGTGCCAGCAGCCAAGATGGAGGAGCTTTTTACGAGCAGTACTTC
TRBD2 TRBJ2-5 TRBV2 - CASSRGGQETQYF TGTGCCAGCAGCCGGGGGGGGCAAGAGACCCAGTACTTC
- TRBJ2-5 TRBV10-3 - CAISTGASETQYF TGTGCCATCAGTACAGGTGCGTCGGAGACCCAGTACTTC
- TRBJ1-3 TRBV5-1 - CASSSQGSSGNTIYF TGCGCCAGCAGCTCACAGGGAAGCTCTGGAAACACCATATATTTT
- TRBJ2-2 TRBV5-1 - CASSLGHRDPNTGELFF TGCGCCAGCAGCTTGGGGCACAGGGACCCTAACACCGGGGAGCTGTTTTTT
- TRBJ1-4 TRBV19 - CASSPRERFNEKLFF TGTGCCAGTAGTCCTCGGGAACGGTTTAATGAAAAACTGTTTTTT
- TRBJ1-6 TRBV5-1 - CASSLGRDSPLHF TGCGCCAGCAGCTTGGGCAGGGACTCACCCCTCCACTTT
TRBD1 TRBJ1-3 TRBV5-1 - CASTPGTGEVGNTIYF TGCGCCAGCACGCCAGGGACAGGGGAAGTTGGAAACACCATATATTTT
- TRBJ2-3 TRBV7-9 - CASSVAGKASTDTQYF TGTGCCAGCAGCGTCGCGGGGAAAGCGTCCACAGATACGCAGTATTTT
- TRBJ2-3 TRBV10-3 large CAISELTDTQYF TGTGCCATCAGTGAACTAACAGATACGCAGTATTTT
TRBD1 TRBJ1-4 TRBV10-3 few CAISEGRTGEEKLFF TGTGCCATCAGTGAGGGCCGGACAGGGGAGGAAAAACTGTTTTTT
- TRBJ1-1 TRBV30 - CAWILMNTEAFF TGTGCCTGGATACTCATGAACACTGAAGCTTTCTTT
TRBD1 TRBJ2-6 TRBV30 - CACTDRALSDSGANVLTF TGTGCCTGCACAGACAGGGCGCTTAGCGACTCTGGGGCCAACGTCCTGACTTTC
- TRBJ2-5 TRBV7-9 - CASSLQETQYF TGTGCCAGCAGTTTACAAGAGACCCAGTACTTC
TRBD1 TRBJ2-7 TRBV28 few CASSYQRGRSYEQYF TGTGCCAGCAGCTACCAGAGGGGGCGCTCCTACGAGCAGTACTTC
TRBD2 TRBJ2-1 TRBV6-5 - CASSSPLAGGVNEQFF TGTGCCAGCAGTTCTCCACTAGCGGGGGGAGTAAATGAGCAGTTCTTC
- TRBJ2-5 TRBV18 once CASSPEETQYF TGTGCCAGCTCACCGGAAGAGACCCAGTACTTC
- TRBJ2-7 TRBV5-6 - CASSVYGQGRNEQYF TGTGCCAGCAGCGTGTACGGGCAGGGACGTAACGAGCAGTACTTC
- TRBJ2-2 TRBV19 medium-sized CASSMRSGELFF TGTGCCAGTAGTATGAGATCCGGGGAGCTGTTTTTT
- TRBJ2-7 TRBV5-1 few CASSLDGGYEQYF TGCGCCAGCAGCCTCGACGGGGGCTACGAGCAGTACTTC
- TRBJ1-2 TRBV30 few CAWSVRGTNYGYTF TGTGCCTGGAGTGTACGGGGGACTAACTATGGCTACACCTTC
- TRBJ2-5 TRBV7-6 - CASRGTLGTQYF TGTGCCAGCCGGGGGACCCTAGGGACCCAGTACTTC
- TRBJ2-5 TRBV30 few CAWSVLWERVTQYF TGTGCCTGGAGTGTACTATGGGAGAGGGTGACCCAGTACTTC
- TRBJ2-2 TRBV7-3 - CASSDTGHLNTGELFF TGTGCCAGCAGCGATACGGGACACCTGAACACCGGGGAGCTGTTTTTT
- TRBJ1-1 TRBV28 - CASSFRGTTEAFF TGTGCCAGCAGTTTCAGGGGTACCACTGAAGCTTTCTTT
- TRBJ1-1 TRBV10-2 - CASSERWGNTEAFF TGCGCCAGCAGCGAGAGGTGGGGGAACACTGAAGCTTTCTTT
- TRBJ1-2 TRBV2 - CASREPDYLLSGYTF TGTGCCAGCAGAGAGCCGGATTATCTCCTCTCTGGCTACACCTTC
- TRBJ2-3 TRBV11-2 once CASSLDRATDTQYF TGTGCCAGCAGCTTAGACCGGGCCACAGATACGCAGTATTTT
- TRBJ1-1 TRBV29-1 - CSSRGGLNTEAFF TGCAGCTCTAGAGGGGGTTTGAACACTGAAGCTTTCTTT
- TRBJ1-2 TRBV6-5 few CASSYSSGPNYGYTF TGTGCCAGCAGTTACTCGTCCGGTCCCAACTATGGCTACACCTTC
- TRBJ1-2 TRBV27 - CASSFWAGNYGYTF TGTGCCAGCAGTTTTTGGGCAGGGAACTATGGCTACACCTTC
- TRBJ1-5 TRBV11-2 - CASSNNQGQPQHF TGTGCCAGCAGCAATAATCAGGGACAGCCCCAGCATTTT
- TRBJ2-1 TRBV2 - CASSGGLGGGNYNEQFF TGTGCCAGCAGTGGAGGGTTGGGGGGGGGCAATTACAATGAGCAGTTCTTC
TRBD1 TRBJ2-1 TRBV29-1 - CSVGQGNEQFF TGCAGCGTCGGACAGGGGAATGAGCAGTTCTTC
- TRBJ2-7 TRBV7-6 - CASSLVSAPYEQYF TGTGCCAGCAGCTTGGTCTCAGCCCCCTACGAGCAGTACTTC
- TRBJ2-7 TRBV6-1 - CASSEAAGWVYEQYF TGTGCCAGCAGTGAAGCTGCTGGCTGGGTCTACGAGCAGTACTTC